Listed below are T cell receptor beta chains from one sample, sequenced in a study of beta chain features in type 1 diabetes. Assay used: immunoSEQ multiplex PCR; TCRdb lists only in-frame clones, some missing. The table lists 300,000 to 400,000 clones, 7% to 10% of them singletons. The sample taken for sequencing was central memory CD4+ T cells from blood. These receptors all come from a man younger than 40 with type 1 diabetes. Both conserved end residues are part of each CDR3. The order of the fields is V gene, D gene, J gene, clone size, CDR3 protein, CDR3 DNA. D genes are given only for firm matches. Part of the rows lack a size; the others show once, few, many or a class for expanded clones.

v_call: TRBV9
d_call: TRBD1
j_call: TRBJ1-1
clone_size: few
cdr3_aa: CASRGTGGANTEAFF
cdr3_nt: TGTGCCAGCAGAGGGACAGGGGGCGCGAACACTGAAGCTTTCTTT

v_call: TRBV6-5
d_call: NA
j_call: TRBJ2-7
clone_size: NA
cdr3_aa: CASSYERGGHEQYF
cdr3_nt: TGTGCCAGCAGTTACGAGAGAGGGGGGCACGAGCAGTACTTC

v_call: TRBV7-7
d_call: TRBD1
j_call: TRBJ2-5
clone_size: few
cdr3_aa: CASSPDRGRGTQYF
cdr3_nt: TGTGCTAGCAGCCCGGACAGGGGTCGTGGGACCCAGTACTTC

v_call: TRBV14
d_call: NA
j_call: TRBJ2-3
clone_size: NA
cdr3_aa: CASSHEIGEALQDTQYF
cdr3_nt: TGTGCCAGCAGCCATGAGATAGGGGAGGCGTTGCAGGATACGCAGTATTTT

v_call: TRBV28
d_call: NA
j_call: TRBJ1-5
clone_size: NA
cdr3_aa: CALQGDNQPQHF
cdr3_nt: TGTGCCCTGCAGGGAGACAATCAGCCCCAGCATTTT

v_call: TRBV5-1
d_call: NA
j_call: TRBJ2-1
clone_size: many
cdr3_aa: CASRPMSSSYNEQFF
cdr3_nt: TGCGCCAGCAGACCTATGTCGAGCTCCTACAATGAGCAGTTCTTC

v_call: TRBV13
d_call: TRBD2
j_call: TRBJ2-2
clone_size: NA
cdr3_aa: CASSLGQRTSGQFF
cdr3_nt: TGTGCCAGCAGCTTAGGCCAGAGGACTAGCGGGCAGTTTTTT

v_call: TRBV5-4
d_call: NA
j_call: TRBJ2-7
clone_size: few
cdr3_aa: CASSYDISYEQYF
cdr3_nt: TGTGCCAGCAGCTATGACATTTCCTACGAGCAGTACTTC

v_call: TRBV28
d_call: NA
j_call: TRBJ2-1
clone_size: few
cdr3_aa: CASRTPGLSSYNEQFF
cdr3_nt: TGTGCCAGCAGAACCCCGGGGCTTAGCTCCTACAATGAGCAGTTCTTC

v_call: TRBV7-8
d_call: TRBD2
j_call: TRBJ2-7
clone_size: few
cdr3_aa: CASSPLAGGSYEQYF
cdr3_nt: TGTGCCAGCAGCCCCCTAGCGGGGGGGTCCTACGAGCAGTACTTC